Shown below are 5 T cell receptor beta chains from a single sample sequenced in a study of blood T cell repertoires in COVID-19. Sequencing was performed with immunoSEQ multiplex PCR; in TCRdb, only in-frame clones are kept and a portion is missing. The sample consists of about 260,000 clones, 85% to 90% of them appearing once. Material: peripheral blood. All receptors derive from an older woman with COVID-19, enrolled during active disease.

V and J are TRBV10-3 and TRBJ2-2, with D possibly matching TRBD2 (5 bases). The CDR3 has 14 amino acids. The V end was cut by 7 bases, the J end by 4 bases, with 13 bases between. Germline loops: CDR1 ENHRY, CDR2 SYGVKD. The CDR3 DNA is TGTGCCATCAATGGGCGAGAGGGCACCGGGGAGCTGTTTTTT. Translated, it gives CAINGREGTGELFF.

The CDR3 sequence is CASSRWGAGANVLTF. DNA of the CDR3: TGCGCCAGCAGCCGGTGGGGGGCTGGGGCCAACGTCCTGACTTTC. The V and J genes are TRBV4-1 and TRBJ2-6; D might be TRBD2 (6 bases). Trimming shortened V by 4 bases and J by 2 bases, and 9 bases separated the two germline ends. This CDR3 spans 15 amino acids. Germline V gene lookup returns CDR1 MGHRA and CDR2 YSYEKL.

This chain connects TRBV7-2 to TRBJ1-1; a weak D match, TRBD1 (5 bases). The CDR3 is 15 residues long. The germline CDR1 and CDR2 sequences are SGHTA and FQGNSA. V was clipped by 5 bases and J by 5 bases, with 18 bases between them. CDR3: CASSPRGGVRTEAFF. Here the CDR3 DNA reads TGTGCCAGCAGCCCTAGGGGAGGGGTTCGTACTGAAGCTTTCTTT.

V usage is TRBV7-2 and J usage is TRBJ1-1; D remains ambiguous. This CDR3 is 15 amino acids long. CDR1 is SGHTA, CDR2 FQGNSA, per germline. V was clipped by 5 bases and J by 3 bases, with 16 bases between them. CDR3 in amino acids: CASSQFGIPHTEAFF. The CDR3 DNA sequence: TGTGCCAGCAGCCAGTTCGGGATTCCCCACACTGAAGCTTTCTTT.

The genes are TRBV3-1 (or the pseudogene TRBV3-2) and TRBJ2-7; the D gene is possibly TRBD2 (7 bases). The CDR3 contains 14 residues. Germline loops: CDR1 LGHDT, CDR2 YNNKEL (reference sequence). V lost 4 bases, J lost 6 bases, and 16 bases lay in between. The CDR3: CASSLGGGVGEQYF. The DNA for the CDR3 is TGTGCCAGCAGCCTAGGGGGAGGGGTGGGCGAGCAGTACTTC.